A selection of T cell receptor beta chains follows, all from one sample in a study. A single record per CDR3 protein comes from TCRdb applying MiXCR to the 5' RACE reads. The sample carries 35,000 to 45,000 distinct CDR3 sequences, around 23% recorded once. The specimen sequenced was Tregs sorted from a lymph node. These receptors were obtained from a female donor with breast cancer. Each CDR3 is given with its conserved first and last residue. The order of the fields is V gene, J gene, clone size, D gene, CDR3 DNA, CDR3 protein. D genes are given only for firm matches. Clone sizes are given selectively: once, few, many, or a class where the clone is expanded.

TRBV20-1,TRBJ1-6,.,.,TGCAGTGCTAGAGGCTATAATTCACCCCTCCACTTT,CSARGYNSPLHF
TRBV7-7,TRBJ2-1,.,.,TGTGCTAGCAACCCGGGCGGGTACAATGAGCAGTTCTTC,CASNPGGYNEQFF
TRBV11-1,TRBJ2-5,few,TRBD2,TGTGCCAGCAGACCGCGGACTAGCGGGAGAGGGGATTTGGAGACCCAGTACTTC,CASRPRTSGRGDLETQYF
TRBV20-1,TRBJ2-7,many,.,TGCAGTGCTAGTTCCCCGGGCCTCTCCTACGAGCAGTACTTC,CSASSPGLSYEQYF
TRBV4-1,TRBJ1-2,many,.,TGCGCCAGCAGCAATGACATCATCTATGGCTACACCTTC,CASSNDIIYGYTF
TRBV20-1,TRBJ1-5,many,.,TGCAGTGCTAGCAACTCTTTCAATCAGCCCCAGCATTTT,CSASNSFNQPQHF
TRBV7-9,TRBJ2-3,few,TRBD2,TGTGCCAGCAGCCCTCGGACTAGCGGGAGACCTGGGGGCAGCACAGATACGCAGTATTTT,CASSPRTSGRPGGSTDTQYF
TRBV6-5,TRBJ2-7,.,.,TGTGCCAGCAGTTACGGCAGGAGCACCTACGAGCAGTACTTC,CASSYGRSTYEQYF
TRBV12-3/TRBV12-4,TRBJ2-1,few,TRBD2,TGTGCCAGCAGCTCCCTCCCCGGGACTAACAATGAGCAGTTCTTC,CASSSLPGTNNEQFF
TRBV5-1,TRBJ2-7,.,TRBD2,TGCGCCAGCAGCTTTGGACTAGCGGGGGACTACTACGAGCAGTACTTC,CASSFGLAGDYYEQYF